This TCR beta chain was sequenced during a study of T cells in Graves' hyperthyroidism and ophthalmopathy. This sample holds PBMCs from 8.5 to 10 ml fresh peripheral blood. There were TCR beta CDR3 regions amplified from RNA transcripts. TCR CDR3 regions were first amplified by RT-PCR with HTBI primers. TCRdb reanalysed the multiplex PCR reads using MiXCR and keeps one entry per CDR3 protein. In the table there are approximately 400,000 distinct CDR3 sequences, 15% of which are singletons. In germline, CDR1 is SGHNT, CDR2 YENEEA. The CDR3 is 15 residues long. Germline trimming cut 6 bases from V and 0 bases from J; bases unmatched to any gene: 3.

This TCR was sampled from a woman in her 30s with Graves' hyperthyroidism. Sample: blood. The V gene is TRBV11-3, the J gene TRBJ2-2; TRBD2 matches at 8 bases. CDR3 amino acids: CASSTAGANTGELFF. The CDR3 DNA is TGTGCCAGCAGTACAGCGGGGGCGAACACCGGGGAGCTGTTTTTT.